Listed below are T cell receptor beta chains from one sample, sequenced in a study of OX40 agonist ivuxolimab in advanced cancers. The assay was immunoSEQ multiplex PCR, and TCRdb's table has in-frame clones only and misses some. There are about 60,000 clones in the sample; roughly 84% occur only once, and over 0.55% lies in the top ten. The sequences come from CD4+ or CD8+ T cells sorted from blood, collected in a trial of the OX40 agonist ivuxolimab. The receptor set was obtained from an adult with an advanced solid tumor such as melanoma, head and neck, liver or kidney cancer. The CDR3 runs from the conserved cysteine through the conserved F or W. Fields, in order: V gene, J gene, D gene, clone size, CDR3 protein, CDR3 DNA. The D gene is left open where the match is weak. A clone size is listed for some rows: how often the clone was seen (once, few, many), or a class if it is expanded.

>TRBV11-1|TRBJ1-3|.|.
CASSLGGNTIYF
TGTGCCAGCAGCTTAGGCGGAAACACCATATATTTT
>TRBV4-2|TRBJ2-1|.|.
CASSQDLGGVSGNEQFF
TGTGCCAGCAGCCAAGATCTCGGCGGGGTCTCGGGCAATGAGCAGTTCTTC
>TRBV7-9|TRBJ1-2|TRBD1|.
CASSPSGQDNYGYTF
TGTGCCAGCAGCCCCTCGGGACAGGACAACTATGGCTACACCTTC
>TRBV4-1|TRBJ2-7|.|.
CASSWGRFGEQYF
TGCGCCAGCAGTTGGGGTCGGTTCGGCGAGCAGTACTTC
>TRBV7-9|TRBJ2-1|.|.
CASSSFGDSHNEQFF
TGTGCCAGCAGCTCCTTTGGGGACTCTCACAATGAGCAGTTCTTC
>TRBV18|TRBJ1-1|.|.
CASSPVTANTEAFF
TGTGCCAGCTCACCAGTAACAGCGAACACTGAAGCTTTCTTT
>TRBV6-1|TRBJ2-7|.|.
CASSEATNSYEQYF
TGTGCCAGCAGTGAAGCGACGAACTCCTACGAGCAGTACTTC
>TRBV11-2|TRBJ2-1|.|.
CASSPLGSRYNEQFF
TGTGCCAGCAGCCCTTTAGGGAGCCGCTACAATGAGCAGTTCTTC
>TRBV7-6|TRBJ1-1|.|.
CASSLGQTNTEAFF
TGTGCCAGCAGCTTAGGGCAGACCAACACTGAAGCTTTCTTT
>TRBV19|TRBJ2-6|.|.
CASSTRGTKANVLTF
TGTGCCAGTAGCACCCGCGGGACCAAGGCCAACGTCCTGACTTTC
>TRBV5-6|TRBJ2-1|TRBD1|.
CASSLEGTGGNNEQFF
TGTGCCAGCAGCTTGGAGGGGACAGGCGGGAACAATGAGCAGTTCTTC
>TRBV7-2|TRBJ2-1|.|.
CASSPDSYNEQFF
TGTGCCAGCAGCCCGGATAGCTACAATGAGCAGTTCTTC
>TRBV7-2|TRBJ1-1|TRBD1|.
CASSPRQGSSNTEAFF
TGTGCCAGCAGCCCACGACAGGGTTCCTCGAATACTGAAGCTTTCTTT
>TRBV6-6|TRBJ1-2|.|.
CASSRGGTDGSDGYTF
TGTGCCAGCAGCCGAGGGGGTACCGACGGATCGGATGGCTACACCTTC
>TRBV23-1|TRBJ2-2|TRBD1|few
CASRQGVRTGELFF
TGCGCCAGCAGACAGGGGGTGAGGACCGGGGAGCTGTTTTTT
>TRBV7-9|TRBJ1-1|.|.
CASSLGSSEAFF
TGTGCCAGCAGTCTTGGGAGCTCTGAAGCTTTCTTT
>TRBV9|TRBJ2-6|.|.
CASRTSRRSGANVLTF
TGTGCCAGCAGGACCTCCAGACGGTCTGGGGCCAACGTCCTGACTTTC
>TRBV28|TRBJ2-7|.|.
CASSLYAPDKGHQYF
TGTGCCAGCAGTTTATACGCGCCAGACAAGGGCCACCAGTACTTC
>TRBV10-2|TRBJ1-2|.|.
CASSDPDSGGYTF
TGCGCCAGCAGTGACCCCGACAGCGGGGGCTACACCTTC
>TRBV10-3|TRBJ1-4|.|.
CAISESGRENEKLFF
TGTGCCATCAGTGAGTCAGGCAGGGAGAATGAAAAACTGTTTTTT
>TRBV11-2|TRBJ2-3|.|.
CASSLDLDTQYF
TGTGCCAGCAGCTTAGACCTAGATACGCAGTATTTT
>TRBV21-1|TRBJ2-2|.|.
CASSKDGRVPTGELFF
TGTGCCAGCAGCAAAGACGGCAGGGTTCCCACCGGGGAGCTGTTTTTT
>TRBV11-2|TRBJ2-7|TRBD2|.
CASSNHLAGAEEQYF
TGTGCCAGCAGCAACCATCTAGCGGGAGCAGAAGAGCAGTACTTC
>TRBV30|TRBJ1-1|.|.
CACRRAVNTEAFF
TGTGCCTGCAGGAGGGCGGTGAACACTGAAGCTTTCTTT
>TRBV5-8|TRBJ2-7|.|.
CASSTGIGSYEQYF
TGTGCCAGCAGCACGGGGATTGGGTCCTACGAGCAGTACTTC
>TRBV5-1|TRBJ2-7|.|.
CASSLEGAYEQYF
TGCGCCAGCAGCTTGGAGGGGGCCTACGAGCAGTACTTC
>TRBV19|TRBJ1-1|TRBD1|.
CASTGQVNTEAFF
TGTGCCAGTACCGGACAGGTGAACACTGAAGCTTTCTTT
>TRBV27|TRBJ1-2|.|.
CASSLSYVGNYGYTF
TGTGCCAGCAGTTTATCGTATGTAGGGAACTATGGCTACACCTTC
>TRBV25-1|TRBJ1-1|.|once
CASSETLQSFHTEAFF
TGTGCCAGCAGTGAAACATTACAGAGTTTTCACACTGAAGCTTTCTTT
>TRBV6-1|TRBJ1-6|TRBD1|once
CASRQGYGSPLHF
TGTGCCAGCAGACAGGGGTATGGTTCACCCCTCCACTTT
>TRBV27|TRBJ2-1|TRBD2|.
CASSLVGGPSGSMDEQFF
TGTGCCAGCAGTTTGGTCGGGGGCCCTAGCGGGAGTATGGATGAGCAGTTCTTC
>TRBV5-4|TRBJ1-5|TRBD1|.
CASSLDRGGNQPQHF
TGTGCCAGCAGCTTGGACAGGGGAGGCAATCAGCCCCAGCATTTT
>TRBV11-3|TRBJ2-3|TRBD2|.
CASSPGLAGGDTQYF
TGTGCCAGCAGCCCAGGACTAGCGGGAGGGGATACGCAGTATTTT
>TRBV6-1|TRBJ2-7|.|.
CASSEGLLEPYEQYF
TGTGCCAGCAGTGAGGGACTTCTTGAGCCCTACGAGCAGTACTTC